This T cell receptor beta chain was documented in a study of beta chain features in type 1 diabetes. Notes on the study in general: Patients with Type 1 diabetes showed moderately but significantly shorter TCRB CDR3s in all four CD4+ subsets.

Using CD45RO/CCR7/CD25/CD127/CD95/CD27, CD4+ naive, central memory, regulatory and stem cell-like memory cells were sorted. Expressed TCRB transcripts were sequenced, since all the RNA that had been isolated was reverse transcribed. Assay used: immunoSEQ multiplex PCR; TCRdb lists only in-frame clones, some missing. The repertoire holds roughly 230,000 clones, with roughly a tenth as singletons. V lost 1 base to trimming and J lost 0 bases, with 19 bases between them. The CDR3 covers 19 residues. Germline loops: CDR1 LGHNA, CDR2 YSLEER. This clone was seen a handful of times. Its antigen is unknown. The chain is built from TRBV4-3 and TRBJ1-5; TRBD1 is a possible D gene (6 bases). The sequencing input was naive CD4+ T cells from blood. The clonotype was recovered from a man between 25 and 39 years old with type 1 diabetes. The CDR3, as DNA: TGCGCCAGCAGCCAAGGCCCCCCCAGACAGGCTAATAGCAATCAGCCCCAGCATTTT. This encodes CASSQGPPRQANSNQPQHF.